This TCR beta chain was observed in a study of neoadjuvant anti-PD-1 for oral cavity cancer. Looking at the study overall: Patients without progression got a fourth dose around day 43. Points from the study as a whole: Pretreatment Treg/Th17 ratio correlated inversely with post-treatment tumor clonality.

Method: immunoSEQ multiplex PCR; TCRdb's copy keeps in-frame clones and lacks some. This table has over 11,000 clones, approximately 70% appearing once. This clone was recorded a few times. Its antigen remains unidentified. Time point of the sample: after neoadjuvant nivolumab, at surgical resection. Cohort: HPV-negative, locally advanced oral cavity squamous cell carcinoma patients. Analysis of PBMCs was direct, with no culture step. This material consisted of PBMCs, taken after nivolumab (anti-PD-1) treatment. The clonotype comes from a person between 40 and 79 years old with oral cavity squamous cell carcinoma.

The CDR3: CASSSRQTNTGELFF. The CDR3 region has the DNA TGTGCCAGCAGCTCACGACAGACGAACACCGGGGAGCTGTTTTTT. The chain is built from TRBV7-3 and TRBJ2-2; perhaps TRBD1 as D (5 bases). The germline V gene has CDR1 SGHTA and CDR2 FQGTGA. V was trimmed by 4 bases and J by 0 bases, leaving 9 bases between them. This CDR3 region has 15 residues. The full variable domain, completed using reference TRBV7-3 and TRBJ2-2, is GAGVSQTPSNKVTEKGKYVELRCDPISGHTALYWYRQSLGQGPEFLIYFQGTGAADDSGLPNDRFFAVRPEGSVSTLKIQRTERGDSAVYLCASSSRQTNTGELFFGEGSRLTVL.